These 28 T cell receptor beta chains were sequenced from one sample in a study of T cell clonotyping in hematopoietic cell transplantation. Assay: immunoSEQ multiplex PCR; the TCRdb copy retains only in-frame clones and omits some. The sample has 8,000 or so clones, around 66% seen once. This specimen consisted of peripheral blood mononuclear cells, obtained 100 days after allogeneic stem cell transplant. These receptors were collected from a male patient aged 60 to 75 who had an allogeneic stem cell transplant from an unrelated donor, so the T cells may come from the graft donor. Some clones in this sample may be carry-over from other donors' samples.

CDR3 sequence: CASSYGGASKNIQYF. The CDR3 DNA reads TGTGCCAGTAGTTATGGCGGAGCAAGCAAAAACATTCAGTACTTC. The rearrangement uses TRBV19 and TRBJ2-4, with D uncertain. The CDR3 is 15 residues long. Trimming left V 5 bases short and J 3 bases short, with 14 bases between. Germline lookup yields CDR1 LNHDA and CDR2 SQIVND (reference sequence).

CDR3 amino acids: CAWRGQATMNTEAFF. The CDR3 coding sequence is TGTGCCTGGAGAGGGCAGGCGACTATGAACACTGAAGCTTTCTTT. V usage is TRBV30 and J usage is TRBJ1-1; no definite D call. The CDR3 consists of 15 residues. Trimming took 3 bases from V and 0 from J, leaving 14 bases between them. From germline, CDR1 is GTSNPN and CDR2 SVGIG (reference sequence).

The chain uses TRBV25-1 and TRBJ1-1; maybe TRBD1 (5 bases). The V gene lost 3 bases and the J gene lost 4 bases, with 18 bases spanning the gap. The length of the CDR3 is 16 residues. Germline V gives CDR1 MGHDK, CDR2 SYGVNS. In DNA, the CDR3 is TGTGCCAGCAGTGAGCTCTCCTCGGATGGGGCCACTGAAGCTTTCTTT. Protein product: CASSELSSDGATEAFF.

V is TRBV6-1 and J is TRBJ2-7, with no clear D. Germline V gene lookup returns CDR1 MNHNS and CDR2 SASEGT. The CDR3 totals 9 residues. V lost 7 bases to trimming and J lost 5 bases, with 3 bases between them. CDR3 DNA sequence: TGTGCCAGCAACAACGAGCAGTACTTC. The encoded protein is CASNNEQYF.

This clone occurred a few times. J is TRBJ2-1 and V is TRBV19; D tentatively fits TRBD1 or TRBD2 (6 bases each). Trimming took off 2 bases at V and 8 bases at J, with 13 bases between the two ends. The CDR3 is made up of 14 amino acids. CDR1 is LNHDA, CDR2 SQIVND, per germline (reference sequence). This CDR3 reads CASSIRGPVYEQFF. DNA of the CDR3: TGTGCCAGTAGTATACGGGGGCCGGTATATGAGCAGTTCTTC.

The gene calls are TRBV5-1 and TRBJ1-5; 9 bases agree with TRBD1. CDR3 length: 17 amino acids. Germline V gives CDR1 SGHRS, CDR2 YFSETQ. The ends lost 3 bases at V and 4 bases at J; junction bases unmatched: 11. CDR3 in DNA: TGCGCCAGCAGCTCGGACAGGGGTCTCACGGGGAATCAGCCCCAGCATTTT. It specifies CASSSDRGLTGNQPQHF.

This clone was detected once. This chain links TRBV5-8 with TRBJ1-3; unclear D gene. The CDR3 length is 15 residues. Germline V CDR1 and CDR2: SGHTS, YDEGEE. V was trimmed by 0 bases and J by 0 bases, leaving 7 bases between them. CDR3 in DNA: TGTGCCAGCAGCTTGGGACACAACTCTGGAAACACCATATATTTT. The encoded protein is CASSLGHNSGNTIYF.

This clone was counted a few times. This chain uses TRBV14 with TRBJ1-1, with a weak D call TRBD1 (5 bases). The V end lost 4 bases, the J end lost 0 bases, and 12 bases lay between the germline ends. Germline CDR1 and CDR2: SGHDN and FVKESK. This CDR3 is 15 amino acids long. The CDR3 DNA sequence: TGTGCCAGCAGCCTCATGGGGCAGATGAACACTGAAGCTTTCTTT. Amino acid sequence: CASSLMGQMNTEAFF.

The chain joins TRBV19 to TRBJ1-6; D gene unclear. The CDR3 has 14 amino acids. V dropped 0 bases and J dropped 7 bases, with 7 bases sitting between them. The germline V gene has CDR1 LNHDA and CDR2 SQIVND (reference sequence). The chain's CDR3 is CASSIEGWNSPLHF. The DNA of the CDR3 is TGTGCCAGTAGTATAGAAGGGTGGAATTCACCCCTCCACTTT.

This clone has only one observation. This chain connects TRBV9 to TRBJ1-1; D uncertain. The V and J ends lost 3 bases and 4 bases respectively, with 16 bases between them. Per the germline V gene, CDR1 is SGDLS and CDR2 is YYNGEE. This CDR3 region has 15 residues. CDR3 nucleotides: TGTGCCAGCAGCGCTTTCGGTCAGAGATCCACTGAAGCTTTCTTT. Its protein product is CASSAFGQRSTEAFF.

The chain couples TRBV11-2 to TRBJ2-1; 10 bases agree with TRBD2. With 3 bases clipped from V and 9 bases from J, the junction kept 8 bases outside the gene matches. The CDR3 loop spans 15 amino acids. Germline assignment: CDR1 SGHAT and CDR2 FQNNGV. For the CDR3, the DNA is TGTGCCAGCAGCTTTAGATCTAGCGGGGGAGTTGAGCAGTTCTTC. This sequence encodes CASSFRSSGGVEQFF.

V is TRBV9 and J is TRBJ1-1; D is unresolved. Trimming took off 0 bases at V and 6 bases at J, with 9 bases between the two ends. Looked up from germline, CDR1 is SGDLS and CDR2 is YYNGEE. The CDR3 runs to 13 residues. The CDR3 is CASSVGPVPEAFF. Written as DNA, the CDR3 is TGTGCCAGCAGCGTAGGTCCAGTTCCTGAAGCTTTCTTT. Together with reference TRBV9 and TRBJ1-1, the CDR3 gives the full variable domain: DSGVTQTPKHLITATGQRVTLRCSPRSGDLSVYWYQQSLDQGLQFLIQYYNGEERAKGNILERFSAQQFPDLHSELNLSSLELGDSALYFCASSVGPVPEAFFGQGTRLTVV.

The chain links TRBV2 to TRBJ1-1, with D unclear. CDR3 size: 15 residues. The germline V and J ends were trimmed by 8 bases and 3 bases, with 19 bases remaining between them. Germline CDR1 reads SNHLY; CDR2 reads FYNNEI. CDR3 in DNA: TGTGCCAGCGCAAGGGCCGAAGGGAGACACACTGAAGCTTTCTTT. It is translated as CASARAEGRHTEAFF.

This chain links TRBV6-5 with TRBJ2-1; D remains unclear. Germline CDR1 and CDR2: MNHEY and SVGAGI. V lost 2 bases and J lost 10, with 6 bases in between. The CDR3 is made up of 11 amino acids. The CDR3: CASSYRYEQFF. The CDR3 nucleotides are TGTGCCAGCAGTTACCGATACGAGCAGTTCTTC.

CDR3 protein: CASSGQGASSYNEQFF. In nucleotides, the CDR3 is TGTGCCAGCAGTGGCCAGGGGGCGAGCTCCTACAATGAGCAGTTCTTC. The chain joins TRBV25-1 to TRBJ2-1, with 8 positions matching TRBD1. The CDR3 loop spans 16 amino acids. From germline, CDR1 is MGHDK and CDR2 SYGVNS. V lost 4 bases and J lost 0; bases outside the gene matches: 5. Full variable domain (outside the CDR3, taken from reference TRBV25-1 and TRBJ2-1): EADIYQTPRYLVIGTGKKITLECSQTMGHDKMYWYQQDPGMELHLIHYSYGVNSTEKGDLSSESTVSRIRTEHFPLTLESARPSHTSQYLCASSGQGASSYNEQFFGPGTRLTVL.

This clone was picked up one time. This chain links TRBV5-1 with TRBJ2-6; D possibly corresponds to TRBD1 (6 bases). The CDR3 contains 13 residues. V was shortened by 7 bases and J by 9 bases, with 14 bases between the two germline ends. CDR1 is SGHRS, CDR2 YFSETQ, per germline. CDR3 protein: CASQLDSLNVLTF. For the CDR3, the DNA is TGCGCCAGCCAATTGGACAGCCTCAACGTCCTGACTTTC.

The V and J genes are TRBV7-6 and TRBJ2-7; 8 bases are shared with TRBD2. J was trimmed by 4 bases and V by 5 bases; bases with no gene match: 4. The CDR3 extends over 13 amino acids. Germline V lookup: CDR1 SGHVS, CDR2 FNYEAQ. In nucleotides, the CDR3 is TGTGCCAGCAGCGACGGGAGGGCTTACGAGCAGTACTTC. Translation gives CASSDGRAYEQYF.

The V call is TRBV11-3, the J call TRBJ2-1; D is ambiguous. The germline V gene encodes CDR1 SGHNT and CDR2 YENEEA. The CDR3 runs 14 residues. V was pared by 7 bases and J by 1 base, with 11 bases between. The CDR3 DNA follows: TGTGCCAGCACCACCGAGAAGTCCTACAATGAGCAGTTCTTC. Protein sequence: CASTTEKSYNEQFF.

Here the CDR3 reads CASSDTGGSGNTIYF. Here the CDR3 DNA reads TGTGCCAGCAGCGACACAGGGGGCTCTGGAAACACCATATATTTT. The chain carries TRBV6-5 and TRBJ1-3; 8 bases match TRBD1. Trimming took 6 bases from V and 0 from J; bases not matched to a gene: 4. Germline lookup yields CDR1 MNHEY and CDR2 SVGAGI. The length of the CDR3 is 15 residues.

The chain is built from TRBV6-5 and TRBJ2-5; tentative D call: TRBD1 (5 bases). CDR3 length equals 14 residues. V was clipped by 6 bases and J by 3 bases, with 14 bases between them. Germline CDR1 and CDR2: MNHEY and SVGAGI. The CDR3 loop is CASSTIGVKETQYF. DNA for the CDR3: TGTGCCAGCAGCACCATAGGGGTAAAAGAGACCCAGTACTTC.

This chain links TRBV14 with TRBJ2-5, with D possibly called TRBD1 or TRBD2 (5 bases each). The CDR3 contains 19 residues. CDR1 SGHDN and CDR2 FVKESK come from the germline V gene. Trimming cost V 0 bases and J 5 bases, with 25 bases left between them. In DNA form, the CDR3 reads TGTGCCAGCAGCCAAGAGGGGCTCCGGGACGCCGTTTCCGATGAGACCCAGTACTTC. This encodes CASSQEGLRDAVSDETQYF. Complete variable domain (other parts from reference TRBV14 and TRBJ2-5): EAGVTQFPSHSVIEKGQTVTLRCDPISGHDNLYWYRRVMGKEIKFLLHFVKESKQDESGMPNNRFLAERTGGTYSTLKVQPAELEDSGVYFCASSQEGLRDAVSDETQYFGPGTRLLVL.

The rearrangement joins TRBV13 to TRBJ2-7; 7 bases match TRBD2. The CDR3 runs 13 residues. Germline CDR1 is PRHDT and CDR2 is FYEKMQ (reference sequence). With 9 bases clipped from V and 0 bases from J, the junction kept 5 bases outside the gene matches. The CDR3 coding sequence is TGTGCCAGTACCGGGGGGTACTCCTACGAGCAGTACTTC. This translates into CASTGGYSYEQYF. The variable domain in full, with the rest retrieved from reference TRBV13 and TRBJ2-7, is AAGVIQSPRHLIKEKRETATLKCYPIPRHDTVYWYQQGPGQDPQFLISFYEKMQSDKGSIPDRFSAQQFSDYHSELNMSSLELGDSALYFCASTGGYSYEQYFGPGTRLTVT.

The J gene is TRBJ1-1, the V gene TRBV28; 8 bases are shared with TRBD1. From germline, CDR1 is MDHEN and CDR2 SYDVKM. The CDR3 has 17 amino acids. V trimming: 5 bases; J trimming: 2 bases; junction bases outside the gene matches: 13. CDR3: CASSGQGWGAPNTEAFF. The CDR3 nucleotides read TGTGCCAGCAGTGGACAGGGATGGGGAGCACCTAACACTGAAGCTTTCTTT.

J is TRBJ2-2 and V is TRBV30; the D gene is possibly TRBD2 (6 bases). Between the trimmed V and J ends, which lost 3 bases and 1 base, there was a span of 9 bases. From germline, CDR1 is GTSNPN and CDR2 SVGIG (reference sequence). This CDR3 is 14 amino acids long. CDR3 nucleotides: TGTGCCTGGAGACCGACTAGGAACACCGGGGAGCTGTTTTTT. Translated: CAWRPTRNTGELFF.

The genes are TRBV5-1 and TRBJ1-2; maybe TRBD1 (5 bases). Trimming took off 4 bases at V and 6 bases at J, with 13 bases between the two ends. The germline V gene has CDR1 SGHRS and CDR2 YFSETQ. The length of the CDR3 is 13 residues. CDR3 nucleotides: TGCGCCAGCAGCCTCTCCGAAGGGGATGGCTACACCTTC. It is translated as CASSLSEGDGYTF.

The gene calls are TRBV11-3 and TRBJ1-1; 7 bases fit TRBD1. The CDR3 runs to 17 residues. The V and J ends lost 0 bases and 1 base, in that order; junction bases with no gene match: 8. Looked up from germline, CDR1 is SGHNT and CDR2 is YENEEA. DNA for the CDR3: TGTGCCAGCAGCTTAGAGAGGACAGGAGGGTCGAACACTGAAGCTTTCTTT. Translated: CASSLERTGGSNTEAFF.

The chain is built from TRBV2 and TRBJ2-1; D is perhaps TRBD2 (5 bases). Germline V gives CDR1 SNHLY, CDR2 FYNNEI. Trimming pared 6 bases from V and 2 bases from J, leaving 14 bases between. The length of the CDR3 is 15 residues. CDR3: CASSEEGAAYNEQFF. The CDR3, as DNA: TGTGCCAGCAGCGAGGAAGGAGCGGCCTACAATGAGCAGTTCTTC.

CDR3 DNA sequence: TGTGCCAGCAGCGTCGGCAGCAACACTGAAGCTTTCTTT. As protein: CASSVGSNTEAFF. The chain couples TRBV9 to TRBJ1-1; no clear D gene. Trimming cost V 2 bases and J 2 bases, with 7 bases left between them. Germline values: CDR1 SGDLS, CDR2 YYNGEE. The CDR3 consists of 13 residues.